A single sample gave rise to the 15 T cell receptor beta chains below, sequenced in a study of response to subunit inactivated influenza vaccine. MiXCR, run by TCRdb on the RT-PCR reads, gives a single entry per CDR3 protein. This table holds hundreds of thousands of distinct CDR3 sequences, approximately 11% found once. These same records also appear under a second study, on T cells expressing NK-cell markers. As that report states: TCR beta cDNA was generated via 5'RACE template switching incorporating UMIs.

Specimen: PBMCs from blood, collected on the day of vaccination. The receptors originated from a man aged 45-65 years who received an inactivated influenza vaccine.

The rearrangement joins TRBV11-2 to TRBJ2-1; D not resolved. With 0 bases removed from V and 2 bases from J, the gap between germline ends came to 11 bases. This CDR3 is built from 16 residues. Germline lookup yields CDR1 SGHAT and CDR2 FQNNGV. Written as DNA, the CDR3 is TGTGCCAGCAGCTTAGAAGCCAGCTCCCCCTACAATGAGCAGTTCTTC. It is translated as CASSLEASSPYNEQFF.

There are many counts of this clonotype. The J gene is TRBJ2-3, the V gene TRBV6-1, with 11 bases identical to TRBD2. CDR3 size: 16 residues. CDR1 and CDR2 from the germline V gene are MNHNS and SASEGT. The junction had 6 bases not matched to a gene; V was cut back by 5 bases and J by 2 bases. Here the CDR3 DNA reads TGTGCCAGCAGTAGTCTAGCGGGAGGTCTCACAGATACGCAGTATTTT. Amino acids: CASSSLAGGLTDTQYF.

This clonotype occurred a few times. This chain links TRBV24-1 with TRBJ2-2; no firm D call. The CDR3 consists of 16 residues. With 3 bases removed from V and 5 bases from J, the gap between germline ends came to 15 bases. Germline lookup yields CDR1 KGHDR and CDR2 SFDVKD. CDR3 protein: CATSDPAGMWTGELFF. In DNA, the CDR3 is TGTGCCACCAGTGATCCGGCCGGCATGTGGACCGGGGAGCTGTTTTTT.

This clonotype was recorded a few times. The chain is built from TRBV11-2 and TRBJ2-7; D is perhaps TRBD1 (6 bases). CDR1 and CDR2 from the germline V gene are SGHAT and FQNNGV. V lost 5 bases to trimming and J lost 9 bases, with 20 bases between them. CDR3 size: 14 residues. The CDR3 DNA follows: TGTGCCAGCAGCCCTCTAACAGGGCAAAAGGGGCAGTACTTC. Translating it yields CASSPLTGQKGQYF.

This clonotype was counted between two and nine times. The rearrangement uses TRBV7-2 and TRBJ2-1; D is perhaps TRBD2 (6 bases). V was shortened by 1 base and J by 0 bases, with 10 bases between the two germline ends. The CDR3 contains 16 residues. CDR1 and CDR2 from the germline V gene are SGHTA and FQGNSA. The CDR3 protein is CASSLGWRGSYNEQFF. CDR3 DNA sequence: TGTGCCAGCAGCTTAGGTTGGCGGGGCTCCTACAATGAGCAGTTCTTC.

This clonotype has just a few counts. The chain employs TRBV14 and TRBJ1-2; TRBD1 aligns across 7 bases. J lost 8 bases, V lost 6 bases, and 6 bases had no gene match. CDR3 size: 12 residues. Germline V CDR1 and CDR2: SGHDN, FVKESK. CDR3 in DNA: TGTGCCAGCAGACAGGGGTTGGAGGGCTACACCTTC. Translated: CASRQGLEGYTF.

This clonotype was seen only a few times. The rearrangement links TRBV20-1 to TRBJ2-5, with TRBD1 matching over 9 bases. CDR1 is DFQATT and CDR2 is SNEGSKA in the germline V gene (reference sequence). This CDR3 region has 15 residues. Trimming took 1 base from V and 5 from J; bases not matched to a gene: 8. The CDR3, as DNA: TGCAGTGCTAGAGCCTACAGGGGGCCGGAGGAGACCCAGTACTTC. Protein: CSARAYRGPEETQYF.

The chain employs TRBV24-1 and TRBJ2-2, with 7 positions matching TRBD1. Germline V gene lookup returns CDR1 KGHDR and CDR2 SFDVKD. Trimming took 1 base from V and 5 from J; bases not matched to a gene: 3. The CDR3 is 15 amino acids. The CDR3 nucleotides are TGTGCCACCAGTGATTTCCTGGGACAGACCGGGGAGCTGTTTTTT. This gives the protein CATSDFLGQTGELFF.

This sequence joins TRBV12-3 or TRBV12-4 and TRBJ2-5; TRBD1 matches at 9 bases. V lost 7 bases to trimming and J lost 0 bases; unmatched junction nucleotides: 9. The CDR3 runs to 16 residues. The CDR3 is CASTGQGSLYQETQYF. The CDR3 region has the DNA TGTGCCAGCACCGGACAGGGGTCATTGTACCAAGAGACCCAGTACTTC.

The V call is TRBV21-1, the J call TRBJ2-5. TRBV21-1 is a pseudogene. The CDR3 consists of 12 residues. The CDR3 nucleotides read TGTGCCAGCAGCAGGCCGGTTGGGACCCAGTACTTC. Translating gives CASSRPVGTQYF.

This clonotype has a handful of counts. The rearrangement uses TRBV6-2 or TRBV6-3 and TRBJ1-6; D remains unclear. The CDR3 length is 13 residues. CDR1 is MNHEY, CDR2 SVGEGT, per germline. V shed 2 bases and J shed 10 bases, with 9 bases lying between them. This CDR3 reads CASSYPGWSPLHF. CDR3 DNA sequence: TGTGCCAGCAGTTACCCGGGGTGGTCACCCCTCCACTTT.

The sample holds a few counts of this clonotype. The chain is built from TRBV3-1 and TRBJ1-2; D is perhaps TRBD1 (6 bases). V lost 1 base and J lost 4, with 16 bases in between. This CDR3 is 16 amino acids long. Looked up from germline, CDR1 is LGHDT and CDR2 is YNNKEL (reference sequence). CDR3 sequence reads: CASSQGPPGGGYGYTF. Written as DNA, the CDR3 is TGTGCCAGCAGCCAAGGACCGCCGGGGGGCGGCTATGGCTACACCTTC.

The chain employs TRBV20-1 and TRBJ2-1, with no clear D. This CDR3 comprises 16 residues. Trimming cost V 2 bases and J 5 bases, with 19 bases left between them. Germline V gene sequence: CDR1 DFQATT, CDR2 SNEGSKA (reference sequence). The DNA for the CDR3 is TGCAGTGCTAGAAGACTGACCGCAGTCGTCCACAATGAGCAGTTCTTC. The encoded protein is CSARRLTAVVHNEQFF.

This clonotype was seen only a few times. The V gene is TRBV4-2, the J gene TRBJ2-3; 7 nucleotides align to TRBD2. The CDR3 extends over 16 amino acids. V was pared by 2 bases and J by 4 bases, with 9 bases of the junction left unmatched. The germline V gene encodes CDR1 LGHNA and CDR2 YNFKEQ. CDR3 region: CASSQSGSGMSDTQYF. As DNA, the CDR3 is TGTGCCAGCAGCCAATCTGGGAGCGGGATGTCAGATACGCAGTATTTT.

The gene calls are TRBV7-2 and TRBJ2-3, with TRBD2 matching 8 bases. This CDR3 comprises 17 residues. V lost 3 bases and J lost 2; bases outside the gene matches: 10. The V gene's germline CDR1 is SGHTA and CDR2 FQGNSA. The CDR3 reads CASSLQAGVALTDTQYF. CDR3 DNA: TGTGCCAGCAGCTTGCAAGCGGGGGTTGCCCTCACAGATACGCAGTATTTT. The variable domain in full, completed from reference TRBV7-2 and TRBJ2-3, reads GAGVSQSPSNKVTEKGKDVELRCDPISGHTALYWYRQSLGQGLEFLIYFQGNSAPDKSGLPSDRFSAERTGGSVSTLTIQRTQQEDSAVYLCASSLQAGVALTDTQYFGPGTRLTVL.